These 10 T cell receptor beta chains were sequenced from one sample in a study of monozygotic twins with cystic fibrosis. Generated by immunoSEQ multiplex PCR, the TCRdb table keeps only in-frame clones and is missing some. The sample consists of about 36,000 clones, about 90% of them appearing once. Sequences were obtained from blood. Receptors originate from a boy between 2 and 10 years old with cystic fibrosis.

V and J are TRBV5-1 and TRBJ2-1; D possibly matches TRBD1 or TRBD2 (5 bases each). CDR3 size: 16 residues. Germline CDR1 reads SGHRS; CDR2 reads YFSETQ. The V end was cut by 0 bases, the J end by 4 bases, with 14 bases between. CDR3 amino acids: CASSLVVGTVYNEQFF. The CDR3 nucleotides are TGCGCCAGCAGCTTGGTTGTGGGGACGGTATACAATGAGCAGTTCTTC.

CDR3 in DNA: TGTGCCAGCAGCACCGGGACAGGGGCGCATTCACCCCTCCACTTT. Translated, it gives CASSTGTGAHSPLHF. V and J are TRBV9 and TRBJ1-6, with 10 positions matching TRBD1. Germline V gene lookup returns CDR1 SGDLS and CDR2 YYNGEE. With 4 bases clipped from V and 8 bases from J, the junction kept 6 bases outside the gene matches. This CDR3 is built from 15 residues.

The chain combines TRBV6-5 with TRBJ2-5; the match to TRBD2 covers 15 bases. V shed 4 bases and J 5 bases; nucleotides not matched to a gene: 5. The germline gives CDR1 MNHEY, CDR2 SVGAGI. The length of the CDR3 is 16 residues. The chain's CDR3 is CASSSGLAGGPETQYF. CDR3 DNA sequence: TGTGCCAGCAGTTCAGGACTAGCGGGGGGGCCGGAGACCCAGTACTTC.

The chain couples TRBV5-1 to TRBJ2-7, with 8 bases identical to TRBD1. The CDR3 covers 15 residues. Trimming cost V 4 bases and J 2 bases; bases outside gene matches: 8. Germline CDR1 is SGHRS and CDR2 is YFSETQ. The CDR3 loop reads CASSPGTGGTYEQYF. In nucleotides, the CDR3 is TGCGCCAGCAGCCCGGGAACAGGGGGAACCTACGAGCAGTACTTC.

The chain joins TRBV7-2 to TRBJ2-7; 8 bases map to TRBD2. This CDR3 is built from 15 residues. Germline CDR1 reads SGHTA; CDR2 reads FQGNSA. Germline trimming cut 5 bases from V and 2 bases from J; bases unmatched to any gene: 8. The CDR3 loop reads CASSPGGAGTYEQYF. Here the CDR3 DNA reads TGTGCCAGCAGCCCCGGGGGGGCTGGCACCTACGAGCAGTACTTC.

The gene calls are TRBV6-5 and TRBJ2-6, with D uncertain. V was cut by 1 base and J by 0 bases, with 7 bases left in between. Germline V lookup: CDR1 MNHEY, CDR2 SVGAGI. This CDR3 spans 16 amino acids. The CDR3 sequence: CASSYFLSSGANVLTF. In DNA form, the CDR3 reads TGTGCCAGCAGTTACTTTCTCAGCTCTGGGGCCAACGTCCTGACTTTC.

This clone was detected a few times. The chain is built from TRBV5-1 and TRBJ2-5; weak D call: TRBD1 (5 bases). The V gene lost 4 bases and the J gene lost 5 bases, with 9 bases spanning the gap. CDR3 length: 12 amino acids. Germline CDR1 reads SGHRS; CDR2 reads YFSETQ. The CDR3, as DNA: TGCGCCAGCAGCGTGGGGCGGGAGACCCAGTACTTC. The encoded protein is CASSVGRETQYF.

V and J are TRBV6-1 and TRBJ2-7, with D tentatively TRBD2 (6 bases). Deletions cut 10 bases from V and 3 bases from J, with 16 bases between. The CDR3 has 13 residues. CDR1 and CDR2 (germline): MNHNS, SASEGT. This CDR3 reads CATREPPSYEQYF. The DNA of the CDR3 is TGTGCCACCCGGGAGCCGCCCAGCTACGAGCAGTACTTC.

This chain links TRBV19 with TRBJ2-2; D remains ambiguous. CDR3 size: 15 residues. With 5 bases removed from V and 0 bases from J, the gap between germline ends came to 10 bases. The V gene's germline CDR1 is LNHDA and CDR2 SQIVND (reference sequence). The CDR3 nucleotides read TGTGCCAGTAGTTGGGGTCTCGCGAACACCGGGGAGCTGTTTTTT. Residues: CASSWGLANTGELFF.

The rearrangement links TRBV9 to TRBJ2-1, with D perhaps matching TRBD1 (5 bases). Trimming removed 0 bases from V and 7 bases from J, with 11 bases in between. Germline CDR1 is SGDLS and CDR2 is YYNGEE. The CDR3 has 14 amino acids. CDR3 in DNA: TGTGCCAGCAGCGTAGATCTGGCAGGGAATGAGCAGTTCTTC. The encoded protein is CASSVDLAGNEQFF.